This T cell receptor (beta chain) was sequenced in a study of blood T cell repertoires in COVID-19. Background on the study: Some COVID-19 samples were acute and others convalescent; all came from the United States, Italy and Spain. Sources were T cells, B-cell-depleted T cells, or PBMCs; the material itself was cDNA or gDNA.

In the source study's methods: Reference gene primer amplification gave nucleated cell count estimates. The assay was immunoSEQ multiplex PCR, and TCRdb's table has in-frame clones only and misses some. V, J and clone size derive from that table, while D and trimming were established from the DNA sequence. The sample holds approximately 57,000 clones, approximately 78% seen once. Germline-derived CDR1 and CDR2 are SGHDN and FVKESK. V shed 2 bases and J shed 7 bases, with 14 bases lying between them. The CDR3 is 14 residues long. The sample comprised peripheral blood. The sequence came from a woman over 75 with acute or convalescent COVID-19. The V and J genes are TRBV14 and TRBJ2-5; possible D gene TRBD1, 7 bases. CDR3 in amino acids: CASSQNWQGGTQYF. CDR3 coding DNA: TGTGCCAGCAGCCAAAATTGGCAGGGGGGGACCCAGTACTTC.